This TCR beta chain was retrieved from a study of blood T cells in healthy people across ages. Using a J-beta primer mix together with a sample-barcoded 5' primer, a second PCR was run for about 6 to 11 cycles. MiXCR, run by TCRdb on the 5' RACE reads, gives a single entry per CDR3 protein. Of about 830,000 distinct CDR3 sequences detected, more than 45% appear once; the ten largest clones hold approximately 23%. Germline V gene sequence: CDR1 MGHRA, CDR2 YSYEKL. The CDR3 runs 15 residues. Aged about 6 to 95, donors were systemically healthy Caucasians from Russia. The source is a man aged 30-40 years in good health. V and J are TRBV4-1 and TRBJ2-4, with 9 bases aligning to TRBD2. The DNA end is a closer match to TRBJ2-7, so the J assignment may be wrong. The sequenced material came from blood. The CDR3 loop reads CASSQEPSGDYEQYF. As DNA, the CDR3 is TGCGCCAGCAGCCAAGAGCCTAGCGGGGACTACGAGCAGTACTTC.